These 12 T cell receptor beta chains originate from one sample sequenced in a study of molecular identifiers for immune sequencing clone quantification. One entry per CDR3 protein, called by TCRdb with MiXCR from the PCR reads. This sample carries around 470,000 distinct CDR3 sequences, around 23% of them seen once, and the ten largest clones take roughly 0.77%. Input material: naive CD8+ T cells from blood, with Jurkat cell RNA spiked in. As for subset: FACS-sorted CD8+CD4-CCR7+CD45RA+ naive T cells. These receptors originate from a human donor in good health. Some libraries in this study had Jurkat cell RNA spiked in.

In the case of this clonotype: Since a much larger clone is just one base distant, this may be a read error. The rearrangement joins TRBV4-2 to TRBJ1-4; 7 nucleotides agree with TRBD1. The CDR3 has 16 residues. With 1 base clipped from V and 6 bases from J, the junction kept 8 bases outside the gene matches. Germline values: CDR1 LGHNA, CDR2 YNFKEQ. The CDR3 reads CASSQGPPGQDEKLFF. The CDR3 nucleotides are TGTGCCAGCAGCCAAGGTCCCCCCGGACAGGATGAAAAACTGTTTTTT.

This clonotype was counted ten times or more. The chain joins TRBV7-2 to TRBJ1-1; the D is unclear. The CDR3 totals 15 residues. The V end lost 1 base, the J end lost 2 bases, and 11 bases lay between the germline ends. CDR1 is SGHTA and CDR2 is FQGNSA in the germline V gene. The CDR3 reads CASSLGGNENTEAFF. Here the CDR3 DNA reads TGTGCCAGCAGCTTAGGTGGCAACGAAAACACTGAAGCTTTCTTT.

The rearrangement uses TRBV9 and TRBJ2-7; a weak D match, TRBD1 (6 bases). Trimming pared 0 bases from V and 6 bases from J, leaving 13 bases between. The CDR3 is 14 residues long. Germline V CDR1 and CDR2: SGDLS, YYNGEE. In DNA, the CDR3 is TGTGCCAGCAGCGTAGGTCAGGGGCTCTCCGAGCAGTACTTC. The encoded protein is CASSVGQGLSEQYF.

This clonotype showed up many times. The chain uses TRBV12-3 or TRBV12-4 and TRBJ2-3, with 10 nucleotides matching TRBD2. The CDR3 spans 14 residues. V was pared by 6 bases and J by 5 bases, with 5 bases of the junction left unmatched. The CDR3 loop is CASSSAGGVDTQYF. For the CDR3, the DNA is TGTGCCAGCAGCTCAGCGGGGGGGGTAGATACGCAGTATTTT.

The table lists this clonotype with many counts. The CDR3 nucleotides read TGCGCCAGCAGCCAAGTCCCAGGAGAGAACACTGAAGCTTTCTTT. It translates to CASSQVPGENTEAFF. This chain uses TRBV4-1 with TRBJ1-1; D is unclear. This CDR3 contains 15 residues. With 1 base removed from V and 1 base from J, the gap between germline ends came to 10 bases. From germline, CDR1 is MGHRA and CDR2 YSYEKL.

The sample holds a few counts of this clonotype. The CDR3 DNA reads TGTGCCAGCAGTTTAGGGCCAAGAGACATTCAGTACTTC. It specifies CASSLGPRDIQYF. This chain links TRBV27 with TRBJ2-4; D unclear. Trimming cost V 2 bases and J 8 bases, with 10 bases left between them. The CDR3 length is 13 residues. Germline V gives CDR1 MNHEY, CDR2 SMNVEV (reference sequence).

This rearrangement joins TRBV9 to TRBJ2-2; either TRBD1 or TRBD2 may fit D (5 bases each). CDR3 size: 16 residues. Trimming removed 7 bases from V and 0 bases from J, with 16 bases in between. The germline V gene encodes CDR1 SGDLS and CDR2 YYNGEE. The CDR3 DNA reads TGTGCCAGCGGCGCCTACGGGACCACGAACACCGGGGAGCTGTTTTTT. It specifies CASGAYGTTNTGELFF.

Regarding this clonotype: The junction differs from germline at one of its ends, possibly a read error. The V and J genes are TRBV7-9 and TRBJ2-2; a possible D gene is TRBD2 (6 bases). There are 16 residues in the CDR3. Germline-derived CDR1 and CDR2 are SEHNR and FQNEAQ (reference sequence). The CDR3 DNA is TGTGCCGGCAGCTTTGCCCCTACTAGCTATCCCGGGGAGCTGTTTTTT. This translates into CAGSFAPTSYPGELFF.

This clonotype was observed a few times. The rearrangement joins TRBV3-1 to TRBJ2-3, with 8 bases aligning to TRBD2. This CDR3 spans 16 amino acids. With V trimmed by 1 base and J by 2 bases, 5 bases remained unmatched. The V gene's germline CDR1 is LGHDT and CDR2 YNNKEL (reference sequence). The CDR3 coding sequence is TGTGCCAGCAGCCAAGCAGCGGGAGCCCTCACAGATACGCAGTATTTT. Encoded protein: CASSQAAGALTDTQYF.

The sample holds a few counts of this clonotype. The CDR3 protein is CASSSSQGSNTEAFF. CDR3 coding DNA: TGCGCCAGCAGCTCCAGTCAGGGGTCGAACACTGAAGCTTTCTTT. The chain has TRBV4-1 and TRBJ1-1; possibly TRBD1 for D (6 bases). The V end was cut by 5 bases, the J end by 1 base, with 14 bases between. The CDR3 is 15 residues long. Germline CDR1 reads MGHRA; CDR2 reads YSYEKL.

The CDR3 loop is CASSSPPGSEQYF. In DNA form, the CDR3 reads TGTGCCAGCAGCTCCCCCCCGGGGTCCGAGCAGTACTTC. This sequence joins TRBV7-6 and TRBJ2-7; the D gene is possibly TRBD2 (5 bases). V dropped 4 bases and J dropped 6 bases, with 13 bases sitting between them. The CDR3 covers 13 residues. Germline values: CDR1 SGHVS, CDR2 FNYEAQ.

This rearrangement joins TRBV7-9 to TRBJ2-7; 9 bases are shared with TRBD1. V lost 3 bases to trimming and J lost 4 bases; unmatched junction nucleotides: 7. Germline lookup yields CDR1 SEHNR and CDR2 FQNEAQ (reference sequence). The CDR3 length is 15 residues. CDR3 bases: TGTGCCAGCAGCTTTCGTGGGACAGGGCCATACGAGCAGTACTTC. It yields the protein CASSFRGTGPYEQYF.